A single sample is the source of the 6 T cell receptor beta chains below, sequenced in a study of T cell responses to AZD1222 COVID-19 vaccine. The table came from immunoSEQ multiplex PCR; TCRdb's copy has only in-frame clones and leaves some out. The sample contains about 110,000 clones, about 90% of which appear only once. Source: peripheral blood, taken on day 0 of AZD1222 vaccination. These receptors were taken from an adult in good health.

In this sample, this clone turned up once. The chain recombines TRBV21-1 with TRBJ2-1; the table's D call of TRBD1 was not tested on the DNA. TRBV21-1 is given as a pseudogene. The length of the CDR3 is 15 residues. CDR3 loop: CASTLRTDNRPTQFF. As DNA, the CDR3 is TGTGCCAGCACCTTACGGACAGACAACCGGCCCACACAGTTCTTC.

The J gene is TRBJ2-7, the V gene TRBV7-2, with D unclear. This CDR3 contains 15 residues. Germline values: CDR1 SGHTA, CDR2 FQGNSA. Trimming took 4 bases from V and 1 from J, leaving 14 bases between them. CDR3 DNA sequence: TGTGCCAGCAGCTCGGCCCTGGACGGATCCTACGAGCAGTACTTC. This encodes CASSSALDGSYEQYF.

The chain has TRBV7-2 and TRBJ2-2, with D maybe TRBD1 (6 bases). The V end was cut by 2 bases, the J end by 7 bases, with 11 bases between. The CDR3 is 14 amino acids. Germline V gene data show CDR1 as SGHTA and CDR2 as FQGNSA. The CDR3 DNA follows: TGTGCCAGCAGCTTACGACAGGCACGCGGGGAGCTGTTTTTT. Protein product: CASSLRQARGELFF.

This rearrangement joins TRBV7-8 to TRBJ2-7; tentative D call: TRBD2 (5 bases). CDR1 is SGHVS and CDR2 is FQNEAQ in the germline V gene. Trimming took off 2 bases at V and 3 bases at J, with 17 bases between the two ends. This CDR3 region has 16 residues. CDR3 residues: CASSLSSPSSHYEQYF. The CDR3 coding sequence is TGTGCCAGCAGCTTATCTTCGCCTAGCTCCCACTACGAGCAGTACTTC.

This clone was counted once. The chain uses TRBV29-1 and TRBJ1-2, with D tentatively TRBD1 (5 bases). Germline loops: CDR1 SQVTM, CDR2 ANQGSEA. The CDR3 runs to 13 residues. V was pared by 5 bases and J by 3 bases, with 13 bases between. This chain's CDR3 is CSVTGFLDYGYTF. For the CDR3, the DNA is TGCAGCGTTACAGGTTTTTTGGACTATGGCTACACCTTC.

The chain recombines TRBV6-1 with TRBJ2-2; 7 positions agree with TRBD1. Germline V CDR1 and CDR2: MNHNS, SASEGT. The CDR3 has 16 residues. V lost 3 bases to trimming and J lost 3 bases; unmatched junction nucleotides: 7. As DNA, the CDR3 is TGTGCCAGCAGTGACAGGGGGAGTTGGGACACCGGGGAGCTGTTTTTT. Translation: CASSDRGSWDTGELFF.